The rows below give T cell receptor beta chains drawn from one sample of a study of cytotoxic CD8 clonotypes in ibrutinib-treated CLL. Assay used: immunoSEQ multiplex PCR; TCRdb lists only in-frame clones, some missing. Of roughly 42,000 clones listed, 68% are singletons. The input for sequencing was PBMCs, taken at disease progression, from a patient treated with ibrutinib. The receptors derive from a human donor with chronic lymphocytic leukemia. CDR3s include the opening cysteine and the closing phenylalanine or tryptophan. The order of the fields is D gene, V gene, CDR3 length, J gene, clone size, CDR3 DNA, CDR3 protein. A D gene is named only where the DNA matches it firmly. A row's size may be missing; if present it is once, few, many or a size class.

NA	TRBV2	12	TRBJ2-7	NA	TGTGCCAGCCAGGGACTGCACTACGAGCAGTACTTC	CASQGLHYEQYF
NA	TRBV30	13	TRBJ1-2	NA	TGTGCCTGGAGTCTTGGGGGCGCCTATGGCTACACCTTC	CAWSLGGAYGYTF
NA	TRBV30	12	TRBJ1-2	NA	TGTGCCTGGAAGCCCCCTTCATGGGGCTACACCTTC	CAWKPPSWGYTF
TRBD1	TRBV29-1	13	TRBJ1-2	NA	TGCAGCGTAGAGGGACAGGGGTTGTATGGCTACACCTTC	CSVEGQGLYGYTF
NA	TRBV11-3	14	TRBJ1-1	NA	TGTGCCAGCAGCTTAGGCCCCAGGAACACTGAAGCTTTCTTT	CASSLGPRNTEAFF
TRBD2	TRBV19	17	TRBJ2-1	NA	TGTGCCAGTACCCTAAAGGGGACTAGCGGCTCCTACAATGAGCAGTTCTTC	CASTLKGTSGSYNEQFF
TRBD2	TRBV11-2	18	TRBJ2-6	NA	TGTGCCAGCACGCAACCCCGGGCGGGAGTGTCTGGGGCCAACGTCCTGACTTTC	CASTQPRAGVSGANVLTF
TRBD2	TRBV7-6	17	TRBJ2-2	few	TGTGCCAGCAGCTTAGGGACTAGCGGGAGGAGTGGCGGGGAGCTGTTTTTT	CASSLGTSGRSGGELFF
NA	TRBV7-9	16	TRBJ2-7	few	TGTGCCAGCAGCTCCCCGACAGCGGACTCACTAAGGGTGCAGTACTTC	CASSSPTADSLRVQYF
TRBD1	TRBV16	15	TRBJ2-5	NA	TGTGCCAGCAGCCAATGGGGACAGGCACCAGAGACCCAGTACTTC	CASSQWGQAPETQYF
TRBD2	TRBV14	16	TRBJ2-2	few	TGTGCCAGCAGCCAGTCAGCGGGAGGAGGTACCGGGGAGCTGTTTTTT	CASSQSAGGGTGELFF
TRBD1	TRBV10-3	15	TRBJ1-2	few	TGTGCCATCAGTGAGTTAACAGGGGGCATTACGGACTACACCTTC	CAISELTGGITDYTF
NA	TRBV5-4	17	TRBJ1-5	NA	TGTGCCAGCAGCTTCAACGGCGGGGGCGCCGGCAATCAGCCCCAGCATTTT	CASSFNGGGAGNQPQHF
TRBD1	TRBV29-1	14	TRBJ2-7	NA	TGCAGCGTTGATAATGGACAGGGGTCGTACGAGCAGTACTTC	CSVDNGQGSYEQYF
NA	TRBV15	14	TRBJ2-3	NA	TGTGCCACCAGCAGCGGACGCCAGGCGGGTACGCAGTATTTT	CATSSGRQAGTQYF
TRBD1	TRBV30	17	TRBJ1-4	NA	TGTGCCTGGATGAGGGACAGCGACACCTCGTCTAATGAAAAACTGTTTTTT	CAWMRDSDTSSNEKLFF
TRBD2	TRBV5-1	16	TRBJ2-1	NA	TGCGCCAGCAGCTTGGGAGCTAGCGGGAGGAACAATGAGCAGTTCTTC	CASSLGASGRNNEQFF
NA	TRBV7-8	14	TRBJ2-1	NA	TGTGCCAGCAGCTTATCGGGTCGGCGGAATGAGCAGTTCTTC	CASSLSGRRNEQFF
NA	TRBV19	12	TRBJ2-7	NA	TGTGCCAGTAGTATGGGTGGCTACGAGCAGTACTTC	CASSMGGYEQYF
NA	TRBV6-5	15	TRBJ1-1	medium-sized	TGTGCCAGCAGTTACCAGGGTTCTACCGGGACTGAAGCTTTCTTT	CASSYQGSTGTEAFF
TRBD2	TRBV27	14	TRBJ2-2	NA	TGTGCCAGCAGTTTCGGACTAGGTGCCGGGGAGCTGTTTTTT	CASSFGLGAGELFF
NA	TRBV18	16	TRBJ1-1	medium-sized	TGTGCCAGCTCACCTAGGGTCGGCGGGGGAAGGACTGAAGCTTTCTTT	CASSPRVGGGRTEAFF
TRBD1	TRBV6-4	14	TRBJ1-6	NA	TGTGCCAGCAGTGACGGGACAGGGGTTTCACCCCTCCACTTT	CASSDGTGVSPLHF
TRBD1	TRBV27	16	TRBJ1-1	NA	TGTGCCAGCAGTTTATCAGCAGGGGGCAGGAACACTGAAGCTTTCTTT	CASSLSAGGRNTEAFF
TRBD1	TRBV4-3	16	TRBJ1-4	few	TGCGCCAGCAGCCAAGAGGCCGGGACAGGGCTAGAAAAACTGTTTTTT	CASSQEAGTGLEKLFF
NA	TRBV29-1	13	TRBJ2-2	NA	TGCAGCGTTAGTAGGAGTCTATCCGGGGAGCTGTTTTTT	CSVSRSLSGELFF
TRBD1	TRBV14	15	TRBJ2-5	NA	TGTGCCAGCAGCCAACGGACAGGGTTGCTAGAGACCCAGTACTTC	CASSQRTGLLETQYF
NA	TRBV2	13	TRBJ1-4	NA	TGTGCCAGCTATGTCTTGATAATGAAAAAACTGTTTTTT	CASYVLIMKKLFF